This passage covers 27 T cell receptor beta chains from one sample sequenced in a study of blood T cell repertoires in COVID-19 (dated by TCRdb to between 2020 and 2021). Receptor libraries were prepared by the immunoSEQ multiplex PCR assay. TCRdb limited this immuneACCESS table to in-frame rearrangements with V and J called. A share of clones is missing; checked studies link under half to unresolved V genes, and the rest is unexplained. The sample table lists 240,000 or so clones, around 87% of them with a count of one. More than 6.5% of the sample goes to the ten largest clones. The sequencing sample was made of peripheral blood. These TCRs come from a woman aged 70-85 years with active or convalescent COVID-19.

On this clone: Germline is not matched at one junction end, which may reflect a read error. The chain combines TRBV6-6 with TRBJ1-2; TRBD1 matches at 8 bases. CDR1 is MNHNY, CDR2 SVGAGI, per germline (reference sequence). This CDR3 contains 11 residues. The CDR3 DNA is TGTGCCAGCAGGGACAGGGAGCCAGAGGTCTTC. Protein: CASRDREPEVF.

The gene calls are TRBV18 and TRBJ1-1; D not resolved. The germline CDR1 and CDR2 sequences are KGHSH and LQKENI. The CDR3 is made up of 14 amino acids. Trimming took 6 bases from V and 0 from J, leaving 11 bases between them. CDR3 DNA: TGTGCCAGCTCGCTCCTAGATATGAACACTGAAGCTTTCTTT. It codes for CASSLLDMNTEAFF.

The chain carries TRBV6-1 and TRBJ2-5; 11 bases line up with TRBD1. V lost 1 base, J lost 4 bases, and 2 bases stayed unmatched. In germline, CDR1 is MNHNS, CDR2 SASEGT. This CDR3 has 15 residues. The CDR3 spells CASSEGTGGAETQYF. The CDR3 DNA follows: TGTGCCAGCAGTGAAGGGACAGGGGGCGCAGAGACCCAGTACTTC.

The rearrangement links TRBV2 to TRBJ2-1; D ambiguous. Trimming stripped 6 bases from V and 12 bases from J, with 12 bases between. CDR1 is SNHLY and CDR2 is FYNNEI in the germline V gene. CDR3 size: 11 residues. CDR3 in DNA: TGTGCCAGCAGCCTCTTGAAGAGGCAGTTCTTC. It yields the protein CASSLLKRQFF.

With respect to this clone: At the DNA level, this CDR3 is encoded by other sequences in the same sample as well. The CDR3 DNA sequence: TGTGCCAGCAGCGTAGGGACGGGGGAAAAACTGTTTTTT. Its translation is CASSVGTGEKLFF. V usage is TRBV9 and J usage is TRBJ1-4, with D hard to call. V was pared by 0 bases and J by 8 bases, with 8 bases between. Looked up from germline, CDR1 is SGDLS and CDR2 is YYNGEE. There are 13 residues in the CDR3.

This clone was detected once. The CDR3: CASSVSQQVLNTEAFF. CDR3 bases: TGTGCCAGCAGCGTATCTCAACAGGTATTGAACACTGAAGCTTTCTTT. The chain recombines TRBV9 with TRBJ1-1, with a tentative D call TRBD1 (5 bases). Germline V gives CDR1 SGDLS, CDR2 YYNGEE. Trimming removed 1 base from V and 0 bases from J, with 13 bases in between. This CDR3 spans 16 amino acids.

CDR3 region: CASSKGFIETGEREKLFF. In nucleotides, the CDR3 is TGTGCCAGCAGCAAAGGCTTTATCGAGACAGGGGAACGTGAAAAACTGTTTTTT. This rearrangement joins TRBV21-1 to TRBJ1-4; the D segment call TRBD1 is taken from the table without a DNA check. TRBV21-1 is recorded as a pseudogene. The CDR3 consists of 18 residues.

As regards this clone: Other DNA sequences in the same sample also yield this CDR3. The rearrangement links TRBV29-1 to TRBJ1-5; 7 bases match TRBD1. This CDR3 region has 13 residues. CDR1 and CDR2 (germline): SQVTM, ANQGSEA. V lost 6 bases, J lost 4 bases, and 6 bases stayed unmatched. The CDR3 sequence: CSVAQGRNQPQHF. CDR3 nucleotide sequence: TGCAGCGTCGCACAGGGGAGAAATCAGCCCCAGCATTTT.

J is TRBJ1-1 and V is TRBV10-2; D remains unclear. Germline V gives CDR1 WSHSY, CDR2 SAAADI. The CDR3 has 14 residues. Trimming removed 6 bases from V and 1 base from J, with 12 bases in between. The CDR3: CASRPGVQNTEAFF. In DNA, the CDR3 is TGCGCCAGCAGACCAGGCGTCCAGAACACTGAAGCTTTCTTT.

This chain links TRBV10-3 with TRBJ1-3; D is unclear. The germline V gene has CDR1 ENHRY and CDR2 SYGVKD. Trimming shortened V by 8 bases and J by 2 bases, and 4 bases separated the two germline ends. This CDR3 contains 11 residues. DNA for the CDR3: TGTGCCATCGGGCCTGGAAACACCATATATTTT. This sequence encodes CAIGPGNTIYF.

The CDR3 loop is CASSSQGQSGNTIYF. The CDR3 bases are TGTGCCAGCAGCTCCCAGGGCCAGTCTGGAAACACCATATATTTT. The chain recombines TRBV7-2 with TRBJ1-3; D is perhaps TRBD1 (5 bases). Trimming took off 4 bases at V and 1 base at J, with 11 bases between the two ends. This CDR3 has 15 amino acids. Germline V gene lookup returns CDR1 SGHTA and CDR2 FQGNSA.

This clone has a handful of counts. The chain has TRBV11-2 and TRBJ1-3; TRBD1 is a possible D gene (5 bases). Germline V CDR1 and CDR2: SGHAT, FQNNGV. The CDR3 has 15 residues. With 3 bases removed from V and 4 bases from J, the gap between germline ends came to 13 bases. DNA for the CDR3: TGTGCCAGCAGCTTCGGGGGGATGTCAGGAAACACCATATATTTT. It translates to CASSFGGMSGNTIYF.

This clone was detected a few times. The chain uses TRBV5-1 and TRBJ1-2; D call uncertain. Germline V lookup: CDR1 SGHRS, CDR2 YFSETQ. The ends were cut back, 0 bases at V and 8 bases at J, with 8 bases in the middle. This CDR3 is 12 amino acids long. The CDR3 DNA follows: TGCGCCAGCAGCTTGGGCAGGAACGGCTACACCTTC. This sequence encodes CASSLGRNGYTF.

The chain uses TRBV7-2 and TRBJ1-3; no clear D. The germline V gene has CDR1 SGHTA and CDR2 FQGNSA. The CDR3 is 14 amino acids. V lost 5 bases and J 0 bases, leaving 8 bases between the germline ends. CDR3 sequence reads: CASSLLSSGNTIYF. The CDR3 region has the DNA TGTGCCAGCAGCCTCCTGAGCTCTGGAAACACCATATATTTT.

The rearrangement links TRBV4-3 to TRBJ2-2; the D gene is possibly TRBD1 (6 bases). This CDR3 has 15 residues. Trimming removed 4 bases from V and 5 bases from J, with 14 bases in between. Germline V lookup: CDR1 LGHNA, CDR2 YSLEER. The chain's CDR3 is CASSPTEGVTGELFF. In nucleotides, the CDR3 is TGCGCCAGCAGCCCCACCGAGGGGGTAACCGGGGAGCTGTTTTTT.

The chain carries TRBV7-9 and TRBJ2-1, with TRBD2 identical over 9 bases. J lost 8 bases, V lost 8 bases, and 4 bases had no gene match. Germline V gene data show CDR1 as SEHNR and CDR2 as FQNEAQ (reference sequence). This CDR3 contains 12 residues. The CDR3, as DNA: TGTGCCAGCCTCCGCGGGGGGGATGAGCAGTTCTTC. It yields the protein CASLRGGDEQFF. Variable domain in full (rest from reference TRBV7-9 and TRBJ2-1): DTGVSQNPRHKITKRGQNVTFRCDPISEHNRLYWYRQTLGQGPEFLTYFQNEAQLEKSRLLSDRFSAERPKGSFSTLEIQRTEQGDSAMYLCASLRGGDEQFFGPGTRLTVL.

The chain links TRBV5-1 to TRBJ2-1; perhaps TRBD2 as D (6 bases). Germline values: CDR1 SGHRS, CDR2 YFSETQ. Trimming took 4 bases from V and 6 from J, leaving 17 bases between them. This CDR3 contains 15 residues. The CDR3 spells CASSQAGTGFNEQFF. The DNA for the CDR3 is TGCGCCAGCAGCCAGGCCGGGACTGGATTCAATGAGCAGTTCTTC.

The chain employs TRBV6-5 and TRBJ1-2, with 9 bases that match TRBD1. Germline V gene data show CDR1 as MNHEY and CDR2 as SVGAGI. Germline trimming cut 8 bases from V and 8 bases from J; bases unmatched to any gene: 6. CDR3 length: 12 residues. The CDR3 reads CASGDRGGGYTF. CDR3 sequence (DNA): TGTGCCAGCGGAGACAGGGGGGGAGGCTACACCTTC.

The chain has TRBV18 and TRBJ2-7, with unresolved D. The CDR3 length is 14 residues. V lost 3 bases and J lost 5, with 14 bases in between. CDR1 and CDR2 from the germline V gene are KGHSH and LQKENI. CDR3 sequence: CASSPSWASHEQYF. The DNA for the CDR3 is TGTGCCAGCTCACCGTCGTGGGCGTCCCACGAGCAGTACTTC. The full variable domain, with the rest looked up from reference TRBV18 and TRBJ2-7, is NAGVMQNPRHLVRRRGQEARLRCSPMKGHSHVYWYRQLPEEGLKFMVYLQKENIIDESGMPKERFSAEFPKEGPSILRIQQVVRGDSAAYFCASSPSWASHEQYFGPGTRLTVT.

This sequence joins TRBV15 and TRBJ2-7; tentative D call: TRBD2 (5 bases). Trimming left V 4 bases short and J 2 bases short, with 15 bases between. CDR3 length: 15 amino acids. Germline V gives CDR1 LNHNV, CDR2 YYDKDF (reference sequence). CDR3 DNA: TGTGCCACCAGCAATGGGCTGATGACTACCTACGAGCAGTACTTC. Translated: CATSNGLMTTYEQYF.

The chain is built from TRBV12-3 or TRBV12-4 and TRBJ1-2; D call uncertain. V dropped 1 base and J dropped 1 base, with 4 bases sitting between them. The CDR3 spans 13 residues. CDR3 protein: CASSLGSNYGYTF. The CDR3 bases are TGTGCCAGCAGTTTAGGGAGTAACTATGGCTACACCTTC.

The J gene is TRBJ1-2, the V gene TRBV30; D is possibly TRBD1 (6 bases). Germline assignment: CDR1 GTSNPN and CDR2 SVGIG (reference sequence). The CDR3 totals 15 residues. The V end lost 0 bases, the J end lost 4 bases, and 15 bases lay between the germline ends. CDR3 coding DNA: TGTGCCTGGAGTGTAATGGGGACAAAAGTCTATGGCTACACCTTC. Encoded protein: CAWSVMGTKVYGYTF. Drawing the rest from reference TRBV30 and TRBJ1-2, the complete variable domain is SQTIHQWPATLVQPVGSPLSLECTVEGTSNPNLYWYRQAAGRGLQLLFYSVGIGQISSEVPQNLSASRPQDRQFILSSKKLLLSDSGFYLCAWSVMGTKVYGYTFGSGTRLTVV.

This clone was seen more than once but under ten times. This rearrangement joins TRBV6-5 to TRBJ1-2, with TRBD1 as a possible D gene (6 bases). This CDR3 is 14 amino acids long. Looked up from germline, CDR1 is MNHEY and CDR2 is SVGAGI. Between the trimmed V and J ends, which lost 5 bases and 5 bases, there was a span of 15 bases. The CDR3 DNA reads TGTGCCAGCAGTACACCGGGACACCTTTATGGCTACACCTTC. Protein: CASSTPGHLYGYTF.

The rearrangement links TRBV7-2 to TRBJ2-1; no clear D. The CDR3 loop spans 15 amino acids. V was clipped by 6 bases and J by 2 bases, with 14 bases between them. Per germline, CDR1 SGHTA and CDR2 FQGNSA. As DNA, the CDR3 is TGTGCCAGCAGTTTGGAGTATGCGACCTACAATGAGCAGTTCTTC. As protein: CASSLEYATYNEQFF.

This clone was seen just once. V gene TRBV2 combines with J gene TRBJ1-1, with 8 nucleotides matching TRBD1. The CDR3 is 13 residues long. CDR1 SNHLY and CDR2 FYNNEI come from the germline V gene. V shed 11 bases, J shed 1 base, and the junction held 6 bases outside the gene matches. CDR3 DNA: TGTGCCTGTTACAGGGGGGCGAACACTGAAGCTTTCTTT. Amino acids: CACYRGANTEAFF. Full variable domain (rest looked up from reference TRBV2 and TRBJ1-1): EPEVTQTPSHQVTQMGQEVILRCVPISNHLYFYWYRQILGQKVEFLVSFYNNEISEKSEIFDDQFSVERPDGSNFTLKIRSTKLEDSAMYFCACYRGANTEAFFGQGTRLTVV.

This chain links TRBV7-9 with TRBJ1-2; D perhaps matches TRBD1 (6 bases). The CDR3 extends over 13 amino acids. Germline V gene lookup returns CDR1 SEHNR and CDR2 FQNEAQ (reference sequence). Trimming left V 7 bases short and J 0 bases short, with 9 bases between. The CDR3 coding sequence is TGTGCCAGCATGACAGGCTCTAACTATGGCTACACCTTC. Amino acid sequence: CASMTGSNYGYTF. The full variable domain, with the rest looked up from reference TRBV7-9 and TRBJ1-2, is DTGVSQNPRHKITKRGQNVTFRCDPISEHNRLYWYRQTLGQGPEFLTYFQNEAQLEKSRLLSDRFSAERPKGSFSTLEIQRTEQGDSAMYLCASMTGSNYGYTFGSGTRLTVV.

The chain couples TRBV7-2 to TRBJ2-5; a possible D gene is TRBD2 (5 bases). The CDR3 sequence is 13 residues long. Trimming took off 3 bases at V and 5 bases at J, with 10 bases between the two ends. The germline V gene has CDR1 SGHTA and CDR2 FQGNSA. CDR3 DNA: TGTGCCAGCAGCTTTGAGGGATGGGAGACCCAGTACTTC. As protein: CASSFEGWETQYF.